These 6 T cell receptor beta chains originate from one sample sequenced in a study of neoadjuvant anti-PD-1 for oral cavity cancer. This table comes from immunoSEQ multiplex PCR, and its TCRdb copy is limited to in-frame clones, with some not included. This sample has about 16,000 clones; approximately 64% occur once, and the top ten carry approximately 2.6%. The sequencing used PBMCs, collected before nivolumab (anti-PD-1) treatment. The receptor source for this set is a person aged 35-79 years with oral cavity squamous cell carcinoma.

CDR3 nucleotide sequence: TGTGCCAGCAGTTGGGACAGGGTAGGGGGGGAAAAACTGTTTTTT. This gives the protein CASSWDRVGGEKLFF. This chain connects TRBV6-5 to TRBJ1-4; 9 bases fit TRBD1. V shed 4 bases and J 8 bases; nucleotides not matched to a gene: 8. The CDR3 sequence is 15 residues long. Germline V CDR1 and CDR2: MNHEY, SVGAGI.

CDR3 amino acids: CASSSQGGSGYTF. The CDR3, as DNA: TGTGCCAGCAGCTCCCAGGGGGGAAGTGGCTACACCTTC. The rearrangement uses TRBV7-2 and TRBJ1-2; 7 bases match TRBD1. The CDR3 is made up of 13 amino acids. CDR1 is SGHTA, CDR2 FQGNSA, per germline. Unmatched junction bases numbered 6, after V lost 4 bases and J lost 7 bases.

The chain has TRBV6-1 and TRBJ2-2, with 12 bases aligning to TRBD2. Germline CDR1 and CDR2: MNHNS and SASEGT. V lost 4 bases, J lost 7 bases, and 10 bases stayed unmatched. CDR3 length: 17 residues. CDR3 sequence (DNA): TGTGCCAGCAGTGGACCCGTGACTAGCGGGAGAATCGGGGAGCTGTTTTTT. Residues: CASSGPVTSGRIGELFF.

This chain joins TRBV29-1 and TRBJ1-2; 8 bases fit TRBD1. With V trimmed by 4 bases and J by 0 bases, 4 bases remained unmatched. Looked up from germline, CDR1 is SQVTM and CDR2 is ANQGSEA. This CDR3 region has 14 residues. The CDR3 here is CSVAGQGANYGYTF. In DNA, the CDR3 is TGCAGCGTTGCCGGACAGGGCGCTAACTATGGCTACACCTTC.

The genes are TRBV5-6 and TRBJ1-1; TRBD1 agrees at 7 bases. The CDR3 sequence is 14 residues long. V gave up 2 bases and J gave up 7 bases; unmatched junction bases: 8. Per the germline V gene, CDR1 is SGHDT and CDR2 is YYEEEE. The CDR3 DNA reads TGTGCCAGCAGCTTCTACTTTGGGACAGATGAAGCTTTCTTT. Translated, it gives CASSFYFGTDEAFF.

In this sample, this clone turned up once. V usage is TRBV5-4 and J usage is TRBJ2-5; D not certain. Germline loops: CDR1 SGHNT, CDR2 YYREEE (reference sequence). The length of the CDR3 is 13 residues. V was clipped by 2 bases and J by 4 bases, with 9 bases between them. Written as DNA, the CDR3 is TGTGCCAGCAGCTTAAACCAACGAGAGACCCAGTACTTC. It specifies CASSLNQRETQYF. Supplemented by reference TRBV5-4 and TRBJ2-5, the full variable domain reads ETGVTQSPTHLIKTRGQQVTLRCSSQSGHNTVSWYQQALGQGPQFIFQYYREEENGRGNFPPRFSGLQFPNYSSELNVNALELDDSALYLCASSLNQRETQYFGPGTRLLVL.